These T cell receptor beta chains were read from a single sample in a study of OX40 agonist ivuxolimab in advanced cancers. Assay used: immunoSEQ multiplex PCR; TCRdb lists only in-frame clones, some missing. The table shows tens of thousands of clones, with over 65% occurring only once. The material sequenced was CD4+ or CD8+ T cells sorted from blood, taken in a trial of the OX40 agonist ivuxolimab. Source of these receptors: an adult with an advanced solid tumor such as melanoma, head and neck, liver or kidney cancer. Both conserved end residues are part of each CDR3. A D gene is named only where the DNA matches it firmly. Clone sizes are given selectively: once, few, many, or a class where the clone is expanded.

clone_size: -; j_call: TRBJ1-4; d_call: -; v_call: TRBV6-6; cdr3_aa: CATHPGQGGLFF; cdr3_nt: TGTGCCACCCACCCCGGGCAGGGTGGTCTGTTTTTT
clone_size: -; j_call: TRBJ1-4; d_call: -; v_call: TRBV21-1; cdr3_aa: CASSRGGDRVGEKLFF; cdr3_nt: TGTGCCAGCAGTCGAGGCGGGGACAGGGTAGGGGAAAAACTGTTTTTT
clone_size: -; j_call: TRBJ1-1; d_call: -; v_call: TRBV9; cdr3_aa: CASSEGGAGNTEAFF; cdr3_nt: TGTGCCAGCAGCGAGGGGGGCGCGGGGAACACTGAAGCTTTCTTT
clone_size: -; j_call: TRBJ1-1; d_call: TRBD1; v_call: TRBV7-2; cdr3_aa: CASSGGNRGKFGEAFF; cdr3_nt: TGTGCCAGCAGCGGAGGGAACAGGGGGAAGTTTGGGGAAGCTTTCTTT
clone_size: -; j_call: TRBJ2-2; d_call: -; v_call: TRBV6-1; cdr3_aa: CASSPRDNTGELFF; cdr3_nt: TGTGCCAGCAGTCCACGGGACAACACCGGGGAGCTGTTTTTT
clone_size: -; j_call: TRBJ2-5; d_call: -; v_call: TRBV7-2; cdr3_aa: CASSLGVGEGQETQYF; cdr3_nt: TGTGCCAGCAGCTTAGGGGTTGGCGAGGGGCAAGAGACCCAGTACTTC
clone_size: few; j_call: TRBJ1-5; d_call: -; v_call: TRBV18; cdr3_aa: CASSPVGRPQHF; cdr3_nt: TGTGCCAGCTCACCGGTTGGTCGGCCCCAGCATTTT
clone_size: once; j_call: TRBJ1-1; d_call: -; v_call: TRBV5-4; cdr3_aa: CASSLKEIQTEAFF; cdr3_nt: TGTGCCAGCAGCTTAAAGGAAATCCAAACTGAAGCTTTCTTT
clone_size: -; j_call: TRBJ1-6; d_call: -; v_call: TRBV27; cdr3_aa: CASSPRIGPSSYNSPLHF; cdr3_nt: TGTGCCAGCAGCCCTCGGATTGGACCGAGCTCCTATAATTCACCCCTCCACTTT
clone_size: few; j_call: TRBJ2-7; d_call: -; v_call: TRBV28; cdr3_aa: CASSRPGLEEQYF; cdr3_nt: TGTGCCAGCAGTCGTCCGGGACTGGAGGAGCAGTACTTC
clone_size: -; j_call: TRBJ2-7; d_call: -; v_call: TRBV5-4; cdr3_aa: CASSLKGVSSYEQYF; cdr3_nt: TGTGCCAGCAGTCTTAAGGGTGTTAGCTCCTACGAGCAGTACTTC
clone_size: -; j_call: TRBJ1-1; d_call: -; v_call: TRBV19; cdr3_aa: CATSARGNEAFF; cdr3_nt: TGTGCCACTTCCGCGAGGGGGAATGAAGCTTTCTTT
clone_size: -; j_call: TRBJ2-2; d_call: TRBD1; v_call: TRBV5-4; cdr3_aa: CASSPDRVSGELFF; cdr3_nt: TGTGCCAGCAGCCCGGACAGGGTCAGCGGGGAGCTGTTTTTT
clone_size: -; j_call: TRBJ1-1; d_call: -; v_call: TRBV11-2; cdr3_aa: CASQEKDTEAFF; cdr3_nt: TGTGCCAGCCAGGAGAAGGACACTGAAGCTTTCTTT
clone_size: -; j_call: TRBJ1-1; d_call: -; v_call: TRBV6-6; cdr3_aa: CASSYRVHTEAFF; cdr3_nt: TGTGCCAGCAGCTACAGGGTCCACACTGAAGCTTTCTTT
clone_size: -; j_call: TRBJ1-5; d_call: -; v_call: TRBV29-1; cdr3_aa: CSVRGRDQPQHF; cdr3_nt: TGCAGCGTTCGGGGCAGGGATCAGCCCCAGCATTTT
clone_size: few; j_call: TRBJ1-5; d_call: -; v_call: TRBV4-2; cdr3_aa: CASSQDGGNQPQHF; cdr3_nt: TGTGCCAGCAGCCAAGATGGGGGGAATCAGCCCCAGCATTTT
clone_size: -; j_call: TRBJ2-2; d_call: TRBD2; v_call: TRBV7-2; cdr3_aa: CASHRGGYTGELFF; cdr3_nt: TGTGCCAGCCACCGCGGGGGGTACACCGGGGAGCTGTTTTTT
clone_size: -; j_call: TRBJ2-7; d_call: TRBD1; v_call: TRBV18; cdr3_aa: CASSLQTGLSYEQYF; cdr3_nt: TGTGCCAGCTCACTCCAGACAGGGCTTTCCTACGAGCAGTACTTC
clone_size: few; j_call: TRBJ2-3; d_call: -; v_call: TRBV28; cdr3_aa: CASSRSTDTQYF; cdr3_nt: TGTGCCAGCAGTCGGAGCACAGATACGCAGTATTTT